This T cell receptor (beta chain) was retrieved from a study of graft-versus-host responses after intestinal transplantation. Across the study: After anti-thymocyte globulin induction, recipients took tacrolimus and steroids for approximately three years. General study results and limits: Some GvH clones were seen earlier in gut or blood, suggesting intestinal origin. Patients who carried graft-donor T cell macrochimerism also had high graft-versus-host to host-versus-graft clonal ratios in their allografts.

CDR3 size: 17 residues. Germline CDR1 reads LNHDA; CDR2 reads SQIVND (reference sequence). V was pared by 1 base and J by 6 bases, with 13 bases of the junction left unmatched. This clone occurred once. Antigen unknown. This table comes from immunoSEQ multiplex PCR, and its TCRdb copy is limited to in-frame clones, with some not included. In the table there are around 30,000 clones, more than 85% of which are singletons. Sequencing was performed on PBMCs, taken 66 days after intestinal transplant. This rearrangement joins TRBV19 to TRBJ1-2; 8 bases fit TRBD1. This sequence was found in a human patient who received an intestinal transplant, so some T cells may come from the graft donor. For the CDR3, the DNA is TGTGCCAGTAGTATAGGGACAGGGTCCGGTTTATTGGATGGCTACACCTTC. Amino acids: CASSIGTGSGLLDGYTF. The full variable domain, with the rest looked up from reference TRBV19 and TRBJ1-2, is DGGITQSPKYLFRKEGQNVTLSCEQNLNHDAMYWYRQDPGQGLRLIYYSQIVNDFQKGDIAEGYSVSREKKESFPLTVTSAQKNPTAFYLCASSIGTGSGLLDGYTFGSGTRLTVV.